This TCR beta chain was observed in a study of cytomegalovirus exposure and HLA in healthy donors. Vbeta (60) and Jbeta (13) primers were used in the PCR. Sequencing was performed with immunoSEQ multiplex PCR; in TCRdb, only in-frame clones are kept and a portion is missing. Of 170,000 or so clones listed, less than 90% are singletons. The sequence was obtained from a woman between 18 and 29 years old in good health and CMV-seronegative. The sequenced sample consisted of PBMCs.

This CDR3 reads CASGLGVSGGDEAFF. In DNA form, the CDR3 reads TGTGCTAGTGGTTTGGGGGTGTCGGGGGGTGATGAAGCTTTCTTT. The chain carries TRBV12-5 and TRBJ1-1, with D maybe TRBD1 (5 bases). The V end was cut by 1 base, the J end by 7 bases, with 16 bases between. Germline lookup yields CDR1 LGHNT and CDR2 FRNRAP. This CDR3 comprises 15 residues.